These 28 T cell receptor beta chains were sequenced from one sample in a study of siplizumab effects on memory and regulatory T cells. The data were produced by immunoSEQ multiplex PCR, yet TCRdb's version contains in-frame clones alone and is incomplete. The repertoire holds about 87,000 clones, about 91% seen once, with 1.5% in the top ten. Sample: Tregs sorted from blood. Receptors originate from a human donor in good health.

This clone was recorded a few times. This chain joins TRBV2 and TRBJ2-3; D might be TRBD2 (7 bases). Germline V lookup: CDR1 SNHLY, CDR2 FYNNEI. The CDR3 consists of 15 residues. The V end lost 8 bases, the J end lost 2 bases, and 17 bases lay between the germline ends. CDR3 residues: CASRAGAGITDTQYF. CDR3 DNA sequence: TGTGCCAGCCGGGCGGGGGCCGGGATCACAGATACGCAGTATTTT.

This sequence joins TRBV6-6 and TRBJ2-7; 9 bases fit TRBD1. The V segment lost 6 bases and the J segment 3 bases; nucleotides outside the gene matches: 3. This CDR3 region has 13 residues. Per germline, CDR1 MNHNY and CDR2 SVGAGI (reference sequence). The CDR3 region has the DNA TGTGCCAGCAGGGGGACAGGGAACTACGAGCAGTACTTC. It is translated as CASRGTGNYEQYF.

The CDR3 here is CASSLEVYPRQTLQETQYF. In DNA form, the CDR3 reads TGCGCCAGCAGCTTGGAGGTCTACCCGAGACAGACCCTCCAAGAGACCCAGTACTTC. The chain carries TRBV5-1 and TRBJ2-5; possible D gene TRBD1, 5 bases. V was cut by 0 bases and J by 1 base, with 22 bases left in between. This CDR3 is built from 19 residues. CDR1 is SGHRS and CDR2 is YFSETQ in the germline V gene. The full variable domain, with the rest looked up from reference TRBV5-1 and TRBJ2-5, is KAGVTQTPRYLIKTRGQQVTLSCSPISGHRSVSWYQQTPGQGLQFLFEYFSETQRNKGNFPGRFSGRQFSNSRSEMNVSTLELGDSALYLCASSLEVYPRQTLQETQYFGPGTRLLVL.

The V call is TRBV5-1, the J call TRBJ2-5; the D gene could be TRBD1 or TRBD2 (6 bases each). V was clipped by 1 base and J by 5 bases, with 15 bases between them. The CDR3 sequence is 15 residues long. CDR1 is SGHRS and CDR2 is YFSETQ in the germline V gene. In DNA form, the CDR3 reads TGCGCCAGCAGCTTGTCCGGGGGCTGGGGTGAGACCCAGTACTTC. Its translation: CASSLSGGWGETQYF.

The chain combines TRBV28 with TRBJ1-3; D is undetermined. Germline V lookup: CDR1 MDHEN, CDR2 SYDVKM. The CDR3 is 15 residues long. Trimming took off 6 bases at V and 4 bases at J, with 16 bases between the two ends. CDR3 sequence (DNA): TGTGCCAGCAGCCTGGACCCCCGGGAGGGAAACACCATATATTTT. The encoded protein is CASSLDPREGNTIYF.

The V call is TRBV21-1, the J call TRBJ2-4; the table's D call, TRBD2, has no DNA check behind it. TRBV21-1 has pseudogene status. The CDR3 runs 17 residues. This CDR3 is CASSKNGLEGSKNIQYF. CDR3 sequence (DNA): TGTGCCAGCAGCAAAAATGGGTTGGAGGGGTCCAAAAACATTCAGTACTTC.

This chain joins TRBV19 and TRBJ1-2; the D is unclear. This CDR3 has 12 residues. V was pared by 7 bases and J by 2 bases, with 8 bases between. The V gene's germline CDR1 is LNHDA and CDR2 SQIVND (reference sequence). CDR3 bases: TGTGCCAGTACTGAGACCAACTATGGCTACACCTTC. It yields the protein CASTETNYGYTF.

This chain joins TRBV5-1 and TRBJ2-5; D unclear. CDR3 size: 13 residues. Deletions cut 0 bases from V and 3 bases from J, with 6 bases between. Germline-derived CDR1 and CDR2 are SGHRS and YFSETQ. The CDR3, as DNA: TGCGCCAGCAGCTTGGCTCTGAAAGAGACCCAGTACTTC. It translates to CASSLALKETQYF.

V usage is TRBV9 and J usage is TRBJ2-1, with a possible D match to TRBD2 (6 bases). Germline assignment: CDR1 SGDLS and CDR2 YYNGEE. The V and J ends lost 5 bases and 0 bases respectively, with 15 bases between them. The CDR3 is made up of 16 amino acids. CDR3 residues: CASSGGSESSYNEQFF. CDR3 in DNA: TGTGCCAGCAGTGGGGGGTCAGAGAGCTCCTACAATGAGCAGTTCTTC. Based on the CDR3 plus reference TRBV9 and TRBJ2-1, the full variable domain is DSGVTQTPKHLITATGQRVTLRCSPRSGDLSVYWYQQSLDQGLQFLIQYYNGEERAKGNILERFSAQQFPDLHSELNLSSLELGDSALYFCASSGGSESSYNEQFFGPGTRLTVL.

This clone occurred once. The V gene is TRBV28, the J gene TRBJ2-7, with a weak D call TRBD1 (6 bases). The CDR3 covers 14 residues. The germline V gene encodes CDR1 MDHEN and CDR2 SYDVKM. Trimming removed 5 bases at V and 2 bases at J, with 13 bases between. Here the CDR3 reads CASSSRGRTYEQYF. The CDR3 nucleotides read TGTGCCAGCAGTAGCAGGGGCCGGACCTACGAGCAGTACTTC.

The CDR3 nucleotides are TGCAGCGTTGAAAGGGGCCCCAACTATGGCTACACCTTC. This encodes CSVERGPNYGYTF. The V call is TRBV29-1, the J call TRBJ1-2; perhaps TRBD1 as D (5 bases). V was clipped by 2 bases and J by 2 bases, with 9 bases between them. Germline V CDR1 and CDR2: SQVTM, ANQGSEA. The CDR3 runs to 13 residues.

The rearrangement joins TRBV5-1 to TRBJ2-7; D tentatively reads TRBD1 or TRBD2 (5 bases each). Germline loops: CDR1 SGHRS, CDR2 YFSETQ. Trimming removed 7 bases at V and 3 bases at J, with 14 bases between. This CDR3 has 13 residues. CDR3 bases: TGCGCCAGCTCCCCCGGGGCCAGCTACGAGCAGTACTTC. Its protein product is CASSPGASYEQYF. The full variable domain, its missing parts supplied by reference TRBV5-1 and TRBJ2-7, is KAGVTQTPRYLIKTRGQQVTLSCSPISGHRSVSWYQQTPGQGLQFLFEYFSETQRNKGNFPGRFSGRQFSNSRSEMNVSTLELGDSALYLCASSPGASYEQYFGPGTRLTVT.

The chain joins TRBV28 to TRBJ1-6, with D hard to call. Germline V gene data show CDR1 as MDHEN and CDR2 as SYDVKM. V lost 2 bases to trimming and J lost 6 bases, with 2 bases between them. This CDR3 comprises 12 residues. CDR3 in DNA: TGTGCCAGCAGTTTAATTAATTCACCCCTCCACTTT. The encoded protein is CASSLINSPLHF. The whole variable domain, remainder taken from reference TRBV28 and TRBJ1-6, is DVKVTQSSRYLVKRTGEKVFLECVQDMDHENMFWYRQDPGLGLRLIYFSYDVKMKEKGDIPEGYSVSREKKERFSLILESASTNQTSMYLCASSLINSPLHFGNGTRLTVT.

This rearrangement joins TRBV18 to TRBJ1-1, with TRBD1 identical over 7 bases. From germline, CDR1 is KGHSH and CDR2 LQKENI. The CDR3 covers 14 residues. V gave up 8 bases and J gave up 0 bases; unmatched junction bases: 6. CDR3 sequence reads: CASTGTALNTEAFF. The DNA of the CDR3 is TGTGCCAGCACCGGGACAGCCTTGAACACTGAAGCTTTCTTT.

In this sample, this clone turned up once. The V call is TRBV2, the J call TRBJ1-1; a possible D gene is TRBD1 (6 bases). This CDR3 has 18 residues. CDR1 is SNHLY and CDR2 is FYNNEI in the germline V gene. V lost 7 bases and J 2 bases, leaving 26 bases between the germline ends. The CDR3 DNA reads as TGTGCCAGCAACGAAGGGCGCCCCGGGACACCCTTCAACACTGAAGCTTTCTTT. It translates to CASNEGRPGTPFNTEAFF.

This chain joins TRBV27 and TRBJ2-5; either TRBD1 or TRBD2 may supply D (5 bases each). With the DNA end fitting TRBJ2-7 better, the J assignment may be wrong. This CDR3 has 14 residues. CDR1 is MNHEY and CDR2 is SMNVEV in the germline V gene (reference sequence). The CDR3 reads CASSLDGATYEQYF. In DNA, the CDR3 is TGTGCCAGCAGTCTCGACGGGGCGACCTACGAGCAGTACTTC.

This clone is categorized as medium-sized. This chain links TRBV7-2 with TRBJ2-4, with no clear D. CDR3 length: 15 residues. Trimming took off 1 base at V and 4 bases at J, with 11 bases between the two ends. Germline-derived CDR1 and CDR2 are SGHTA and FQGNSA. The DNA for the CDR3 is TGTGCCAGCAGCTTAGAGTACAGCCGAAAAAACATTCAGTACTTC. Translation gives CASSLEYSRKNIQYF.

The gene calls are TRBV25-1 and TRBJ2-7, with D possibly being TRBD1 (8 bases). The CDR3 has 14 residues. CDR1 and CDR2 from the germline V gene are MGHDK and SYGVNS. Trimming pared 1 base from V and 6 bases from J, leaving 13 bases between. CDR3 loop: CASSELYRGGEQYF. DNA of the CDR3: TGTGCCAGCAGTGAATTGTACAGGGGGGGCGAGCAGTACTTC.

The chain employs TRBV5-1 and TRBJ1-5, with TRBD1 matching over 9 bases. Germline CDR1 SGHRS, CDR2 YFSETQ. J gave up 4 bases and V 0 bases, and 2 bases lay outside the gene matches. The CDR3 sequence is 15 residues long. CDR3 in DNA: TGCGCCAGCAGCTTGGCCGGGACAGGGAATCAGCCCCAGCATTTT. As protein: CASSLAGTGNQPQHF.

The chain is built from TRBV6-6 and TRBJ1-2; D is possibly TRBD1 (5 bases). The germline V gene encodes CDR1 MNHNY and CDR2 SVGAGI (reference sequence). The CDR3 contains 13 residues. V was clipped by 6 bases and J by 8 bases, with 16 bases between them. CDR3 residues: CASSSQGGRGYTF. CDR3 DNA: TGTGCCAGCAGCTCCCAGGGCGGTCGAGGCTACACCTTC.

V usage is TRBV6-1 and J usage is TRBJ1-5; D not resolved. Trimming took off 5 bases at V and 4 bases at J, with 6 bases between the two ends. Germline CDR1 reads MNHNS; CDR2 reads SASEGT. The CDR3 sequence is 12 residues long. The chain's CDR3 is CASSYRNQPQHF. The DNA for the CDR3 is TGTGCCAGCAGTTATAGGAATCAGCCCCAGCATTTT.

This clone is medium-sized. The chain employs TRBV19 and TRBJ1-6; D gene ambiguous. Trimming pared 5 bases from V and 0 bases from J, leaving 11 bases between. The CDR3 loop spans 16 amino acids. The germline V gene encodes CDR1 LNHDA and CDR2 SQIVND (reference sequence). CDR3 nucleotides: TGTGCCAGTAGTGACGGCGCGTACTCCTATAATTCACCCCTCCACTTT. Translated, it gives CASSDGAYSYNSPLHF. The full variable domain, with the rest looked up from reference TRBV19 and TRBJ1-6, is DGGITQSPKYLFRKEGQNVTLSCEQNLNHDAMYWYRQDPGQGLRLIYYSQIVNDFQKGDIAEGYSVSREKKESFPLTVTSAQKNPTAFYLCASSDGAYSYNSPLHFGNGTRLTVT.

The chain employs TRBV5-1 and TRBJ1-1, with D perhaps matching TRBD1 (6 bases). The CDR3 length is 13 residues. Trimming stripped 6 bases from V and 1 base from J, with 10 bases between. CDR1 is SGHRS and CDR2 is YFSETQ in the germline V gene. The CDR3 DNA follows: TGCGCCAGCATCTCGGGGGCGAACACTGAAGCTTTCTTT. It yields the protein CASISGANTEAFF.

This sequence joins TRBV19 and TRBJ1-6; D may be TRBD1 (6 bases). Deletions cut 2 bases from V and 6 bases from J, with 11 bases between. The CDR3 has 15 residues. Germline V gives CDR1 LNHDA, CDR2 SQIVND (reference sequence). As DNA, the CDR3 is TGTGCCAGTAGTATAATTCCGGGGGCTAATTCACCCCTCCACTTT. Protein product: CASSIIPGANSPLHF. Full variable domain (rest looked up from reference TRBV19 and TRBJ1-6): DGGITQSPKYLFRKEGQNVTLSCEQNLNHDAMYWYRQDPGQGLRLIYYSQIVNDFQKGDIAEGYSVSREKKESFPLTVTSAQKNPTAFYLCASSIIPGANSPLHFGNGTRLTVT.

The chain has TRBV7-6 and TRBJ1-1; no definite D call. V lost 2 bases and J 3 bases, leaving 7 bases between the germline ends. CDR3 length: 13 amino acids. From germline, CDR1 is SGHVS and CDR2 FNYEAQ. DNA of the CDR3: TGTGCCAGCAGCTTATGGGCTTACACTGAAGCTTTCTTT. As protein: CASSLWAYTEAFF.

V gene TRBV5-6 combines with J gene TRBJ2-5; 8 bases align to TRBD1. Germline V gene lookup returns CDR1 SGHDT and CDR2 YYEEEE. This CDR3 spans 13 amino acids. The V segment lost 2 bases and the J segment 4 bases; nucleotides outside the gene matches: 1. This chain's CDR3 is CASSFTGGETQYF. CDR3 bases: TGTGCCAGCAGCTTCACAGGGGGAGAGACCCAGTACTTC.

This clone was seen more than once but under ten times. The CDR3 bases are TGTGCTAGTGGTTTGGTATACACGTCTAGCTCCTACGAGCAGTACTTC. It encodes CASGLVYTSSSYEQYF. The rearrangement uses TRBV12-5 and TRBJ2-7; D unresolved. Looked up from germline, CDR1 is LGHNT and CDR2 is FRNRAP. Trimming shortened V by 0 bases and J by 0 bases, and 12 bases separated the two germline ends. The length of the CDR3 is 16 residues.

The V call is TRBV25-1, the J call TRBJ1-3; 10 bases line up with TRBD1. The V and J ends lost 4 bases and 0 bases, in that order; junction bases with no gene match: 9. The V gene's germline CDR1 is MGHDK and CDR2 SYGVNS. The CDR3 is 18 residues long. For the CDR3, the DNA is TGTGCCAGCAGTGTGAAGGGACAGGGGCCTCACTCTGGAAACACCATATATTTT. Translating gives CASSVKGQGPHSGNTIYF.